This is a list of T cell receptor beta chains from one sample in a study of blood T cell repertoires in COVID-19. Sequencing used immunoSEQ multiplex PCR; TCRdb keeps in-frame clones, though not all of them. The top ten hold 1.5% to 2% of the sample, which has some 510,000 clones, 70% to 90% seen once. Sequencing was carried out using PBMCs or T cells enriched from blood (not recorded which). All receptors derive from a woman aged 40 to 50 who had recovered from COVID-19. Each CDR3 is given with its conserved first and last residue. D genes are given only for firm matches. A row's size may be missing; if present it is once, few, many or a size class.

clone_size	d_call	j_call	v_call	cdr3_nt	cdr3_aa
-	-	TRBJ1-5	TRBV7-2	TGTGCCAGCAGCACCTCCTCAGGGGATCAGCCCCAGCATTTT	CASSTSSGDQPQHF
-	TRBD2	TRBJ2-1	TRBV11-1	TGTGCCAGCAGCTCGGGACTAGGTGAGCAGTTCTTC	CASSSGLGEQFF
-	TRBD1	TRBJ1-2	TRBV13	TGTGCCAGCAGCTTGTGGACAGGGCATCGTGGCTACACCTTC	CASSLWTGHRGYTF
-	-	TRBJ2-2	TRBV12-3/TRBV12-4	TGTGCCAGCATGGGAGCCTTGGAGCTGTTTTTT	CASMGALELFF
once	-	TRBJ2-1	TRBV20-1	TGCAGTGCTAGTGTAGGGAGTTCCTACAATGAGCAGTTCTTC	CSASVGSSYNEQFF
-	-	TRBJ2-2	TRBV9	TGTGCCAGCAGCGTAACCGGGACTTCGAACACCGGGGAGCTGTTTTTT	CASSVTGTSNTGELFF
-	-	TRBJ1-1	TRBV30	TGTGCCTGGAGTGTAAGAACAGATGAAGCTTTCTTT	CAWSVRTDEAFF
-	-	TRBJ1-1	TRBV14	TGTGCCAGCAGCCAGGGTTTAAGGAGGAGGGCTGAAGCTTTCTTT	CASSQGLRRRAEAFF
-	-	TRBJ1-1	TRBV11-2	TGTGCCAGCAGCGTCCGCTTGAGGGACTCTGAAGCTTTCTTT	CASSVRLRDSEAFF
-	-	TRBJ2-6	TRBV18	TGTGCCAGCTCACCACCGCAGGGCGAGGCTGGGGCCAACGTCCTGACTTTC	CASSPPQGEAGANVLTF
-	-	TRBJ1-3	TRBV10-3	TGTGCCATCAGTGATCTAATCAAGAGCTCTGGAAACACCATATATTTT	CAISDLIKSSGNTIYF
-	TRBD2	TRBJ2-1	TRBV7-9	TGTGCCAGCAGCCCCTCAACCGGGACTAGCGGCAATGAGCAGTTCTTC	CASSPSTGTSGNEQFF
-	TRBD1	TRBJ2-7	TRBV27	TGTGCCAGCAGTTTATCGATACTTGGGACAGCTGGCTCTAAAGTTTACTTC	CASSLSILGTAGSKVYF
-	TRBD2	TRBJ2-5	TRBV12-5	TGTGCTAGTGGTCCCCTCCTATTAGCGGGGACCCAGTACTTC	CASGPLLLAGTQYF
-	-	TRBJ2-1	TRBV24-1	TGTGCCACCAGTGACCAGGGACTGGCCGACTACAATGAGCAGTTCTTC	CATSDQGLADYNEQFF
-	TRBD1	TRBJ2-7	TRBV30	TGTGCCTGGAGGACAGGGGGTTCCTACGAGCAGTACTTC	CAWRTGGSYEQYF
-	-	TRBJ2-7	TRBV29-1	TGCAGCGTTGAAGATGTGGCCGAGCAGTACTTC	CSVEDVAEQYF
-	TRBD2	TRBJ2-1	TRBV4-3	TGCGCCAGCAGCCAAGTCGGAGTAGCGGGGTACAATGAGCAGTTCTTC	CASSQVGVAGYNEQFF